A few counts support the clone carrying this T cell receptor (beta chain). The antigen is not known. The sample belongs to a study of spatial heterogeneity in lung cancer. Study observations and caveats: Expanded intratumoral alpha and beta TCR counts tracked tumor mutation counts.

TCRdb redid the calling of the 5' RACE reads with MiXCR, one entry per CDR3 protein. The sample contains around 19,000 distinct CDR3 sequences, roughly 15% of which appear only once. Time point defined: sample taken at primary tumor resection. The starting material was lung tumor tissue, obtained at surgery. The sequence came from a female donor with early-stage non-small cell lung cancer.

The CDR3 is CATGFTDTQYF. The CDR3 DNA sequence: TGTGCCACCGGGTTCACAGATACGCAGTATTTT. The chain is built from TRBV6-1 and TRBJ2-3, with D uncertain. Looked up from germline, CDR1 is MNHNS and CDR2 is SASEGT. This CDR3 comprises 11 residues. V was shortened by 10 bases and J by 2 bases, with 7 bases between the two germline ends.